Listed below are T cell receptor beta chains from one sample, sequenced in a study of blood T cell repertoires in COVID-19. This table comes from immunoSEQ multiplex PCR, and its TCRdb copy is limited to in-frame clones, with some not included. The sample carries 150,000 to 180,000 clones, 84% recorded once. Sequenced material: peripheral blood. These receptors originate from a woman aged 45-65 years with acute or convalescent COVID-19. Each CDR3 is given without its conserved first and last residue. A D gene is named only where the DNA matches it firmly. Only part of the rows carry a size: once, few, many, or a class if the clone is expanded.

once	NA	TRBV7-3	TRBJ2-2	ASSSPGLRNTGELF
NA	TRBD1	TRBV10-3	TRBJ2-7	AISESPTGQYEQY
few	NA	TRBV7-9	TRBJ1-1	ASRSQGFTEAF
NA	NA	TRBV4-3	TRBJ2-7	ASSPQGSSYEQY
NA	NA	TRBV20-1	TRBJ2-2	TLLNTGELF
once	NA	TRBV30	TRBJ2-7	AWIFDRFPYEQY
few	NA	TRBV5-4	TRBJ2-5	ASSPQDQETQY
NA	NA	TRBV19	TRBJ2-3	ASSMAGLTDTQY
NA	NA	TRBV24-1	TRBJ2-2	ATSDFPPPGGELF
NA	TRBD2	TRBV10-2	TRBJ2-3	ASRLLAGGRDTQY
NA	TRBD1	TRBV5-3	TRBJ1-1	ARNLPGTGRGHTEAF
NA	TRBD2	TRBV28	TRBJ2-3	ASSLFGTRELTQY
few	NA	TRBV5-5	TRBJ1-1	ASSLDSSNTEAF
NA	TRBD1	TRBV9	TRBJ1-2	ASSARTGAVDGGYT
NA	NA	TRBV12-5	TRBJ1-1	ASGLVPGGTTEAF
NA	TRBD1	TRBV6-5	TRBJ2-7	ASSQDRDFTYEQY
NA	NA	TRBV5-1	TRBJ2-7	ASSWGQLEIYEQY
NA	TRBD2	TRBV11-2	TRBJ2-3	ASSLAGGTQY
NA	TRBD1	TRBV9	TRBJ1-4	ASSAGAGTGYEKLF
NA	TRBD2	TRBV7-2	TRBJ2-1	ASRPLANEQF
NA	NA	TRBV9	TRBJ2-2	ASSVAGNTGELF
few	NA	TRBV11-2	TRBJ1-6	ASSFIQGGDSPLH
NA	TRBD1	TRBV6-1	TRBJ2-5	ASSDDPGQGLETQY
NA	NA	TRBV18	TRBJ1-5	ASSPPLGAEQPQH
NA	TRBD1	TRBV20-1	TRBJ1-5	SATGQGGQH
NA	NA	TRBV5-6	TRBJ2-6	ASSDRFSGANVLT
NA	TRBD1	TRBV19	TRBJ1-4	ASSIPTGANEKLF
once	NA	TRBV28	TRBJ2-7	ASRLGQYEQY
NA	TRBD2	TRBV4-3	TRBJ2-6	ASSQDAGGHPLLSGANVLT
NA	TRBD2	TRBV7-2	TRBJ2-7	ASSLLASGFTYEQY
NA	NA	TRBV14	TRBJ2-3	ASSQMGHSTDTQY
NA	NA	TRBV2	TRBJ1-6	ASSEGGRVNSPLH
NA	TRBD1	TRBV4-3	TRBJ2-1	ASSHGTGDYNEQF
once	TRBD1	TRBV19	TRBJ2-5	ASAIRTGGETQY
NA	TRBD1	TRBV24-1	TRBJ2-1	ATSEDRVGNEQF
NA	NA	TRBV7-6	TRBJ2-2	ASSLGGGTGELF
NA	TRBD1	TRBV7-9	TRBJ1-6	ASSLETGYNSPLH